This T cell receptor beta chain appears in the sequencing data of a study of blood T cell repertoires in COVID-19. The V gene's germline CDR1 is SEHNR and CDR2 FQNEAQ (reference sequence). There are 15 residues in the CDR3. The ends lost 5 bases at V and 1 base at J; junction bases unmatched: 5. Here immunoSEQ multiplex PCR was the method, and the copy in TCRdb shows in-frame clones only, minus some. Of some 200,000 clones in the sample, about nine tenths were seen once. This chain connects TRBV7-9 to TRBJ2-3, with TRBD2 matching 8 bases. Sequenced sample: PBMCs or T cells enriched from blood (not recorded which). This clonotype was sampled from a woman in her 30s who had recovered from COVID-19. CDR3 coding DNA: TGTGCCAGCAGCATTAGCGGGGTCGGCACAGATACGCAGTATTTT. Translating it yields CASSISGVGTDTQYF.